The TCR beta chain described here comes from a study of tumor-infiltrating lymphocytes in primary liver carcinoma. Overall study: Patients of both sexes were 30 to 69 years old.

Making TCR beta cDNA involved 400 to 600 ng total RNA and a constant-region primer. Nested multiplex PCR, run for three rounds with slightly modified ARM-PCR, yielded TCR beta libraries. With TRBV1-TRBV30 forward primers and a C-beta reverse primer, the first two PCR rounds were run for around 11 cycles each. Via MiXCR, TCRdb re-called the multiplex PCR reads, giving one row per CDR3 protein. Among tens of thousands of distinct CDR3 sequences listed, roughly 77% were seen once. About this clonotype itself: This may stem from a read error, because a much larger clone lies one nucleotide away.

Without any cell sorting, roughly 20-32 mg of bulk tissue yielded co-extracted RNA and DNA. V gave up 2 bases and J gave up 3 bases, with 7 bases separating them. The CDR3 spans 13 residues. Germline V gene data show CDR1 as SEHNR and CDR2 as FQNEAQ (reference sequence). The rearrangement joins TRBV7-9 to TRBJ1-1; unclear D gene. The sequence was obtained from a man aged 35-49 years with primary liver carcinoma and hepatitis B virus infection. The specimen was liver tumor tissue from sampling region 3. Indicated subset: tumor region T3, left-lateral pole. CDR3 in amino acids: CASSLWWDTEAFF. The CDR3, as DNA: TGTGCCAGCAGCTTATGGTGGGACACTGAAGCTTTCTTT.